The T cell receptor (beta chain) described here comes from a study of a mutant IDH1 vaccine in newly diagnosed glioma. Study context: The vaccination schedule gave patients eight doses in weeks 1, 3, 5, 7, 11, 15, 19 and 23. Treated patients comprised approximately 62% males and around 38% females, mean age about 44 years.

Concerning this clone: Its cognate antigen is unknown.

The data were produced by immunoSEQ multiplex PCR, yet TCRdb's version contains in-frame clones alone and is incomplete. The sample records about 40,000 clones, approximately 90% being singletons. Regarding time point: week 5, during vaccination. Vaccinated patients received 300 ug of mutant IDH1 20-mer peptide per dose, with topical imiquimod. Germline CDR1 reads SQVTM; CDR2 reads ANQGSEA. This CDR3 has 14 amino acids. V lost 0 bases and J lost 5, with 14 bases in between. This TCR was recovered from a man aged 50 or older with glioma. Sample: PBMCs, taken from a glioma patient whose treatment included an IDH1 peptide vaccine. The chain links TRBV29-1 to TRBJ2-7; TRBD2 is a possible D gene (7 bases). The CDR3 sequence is CSVEERGGGDEQYF. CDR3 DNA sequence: TGCAGCGTTGAAGAGAGGGGAGGGGGGGACGAGCAGTACTTC.